What follows are 14 T cell receptor beta chains derived from one specimen sequenced in a study of blood T cell repertoires in COVID-19. Clones were sequenced by immunoSEQ multiplex PCR, and TCRdb holds only the in-frame ones, with some missing. The sample lists 250,000 or so clones; 70% to 90% were seen once. Sample: peripheral blood. The receptors shown here come from a man in his fifties or sixties with acute or convalescent COVID-19.

The DNA of the CDR3 is TGTGCCAGCAGCCCTGGACTAGCGGGACGCGGTGATGAGCAGTTCTTC. This translates into CASSPGLAGRGDEQFF. V and J are TRBV11-3 and TRBJ2-1, with 12 nucleotides matching TRBD2. Germline-derived CDR1 and CDR2 are SGHNT and YENEEA. After removal of 5 bases from V and 8 bases from J, the junction contained 10 bases not matched to a gene. The CDR3 has 16 amino acids.

This sequence joins TRBV27 and TRBJ2-3; no firm D call. This CDR3 region has 12 residues. The V gene's germline CDR1 is MNHEY and CDR2 SMNVEV (reference sequence). The germline V and J ends were trimmed by 2 bases and 5 bases, with 5 bases remaining between them. The CDR3 DNA reads TGTGCCAGCAGTTTACAGTTAGATACGCAGTATTTT. This gives the protein CASSLQLDTQYF.

V gene TRBV7-3 combines with J gene TRBJ2-2; 13 positions match TRBD2. V dropped 4 bases and J dropped 5; count of bases not matched to a gene: 10. The CDR3 extends over 18 amino acids. Germline V gene sequence: CDR1 SGHTA, CDR2 FQGTGA. The CDR3 sequence: CASSSHLGLAGKTGELFF. CDR3 sequence (DNA): TGTGCCAGCAGCTCCCACCTGGGACTAGCGGGAAAAACCGGGGAGCTGTTTTTT.

The chain recombines TRBV5-8 with TRBJ2-5, with 9 bases fitting TRBD1. The CDR3 is 14 amino acids. Germline lookup yields CDR1 SGHTS and CDR2 YDEGEE. The J segment lost 2 bases and the V segment lost 2 bases, leaving 1 base of the junction unmatched. The CDR3 DNA sequence: TGTGCCAGCAGCTTTGGGACAGGGCAAGAGACCCAGTACTTC. It codes for CASSFGTGQETQYF.

This chain uses TRBV19 with TRBJ1-5; possible D gene TRBD1, 6 bases. CDR1 and CDR2 (germline): LNHDA, SQIVND (reference sequence). The CDR3 loop spans 19 amino acids. The ends were cut back, 5 bases at V and 2 bases at J, with 25 bases in the middle. The CDR3 bases are TGTGCCAGTAGTTGGTTCGGCAAGGGGAGGGGGTTTGGCAATCAGCCCCAGCATTTT. Its translation: CASSWFGKGRGFGNQPQHF.

This clone was observed once. The chain links TRBV6-2 or TRBV6-3 to TRBJ1-5, with 8 bases fitting TRBD1. Germline V CDR1 and CDR2: MNHEY, SVGEGT. The CDR3 is 16 residues long. V lost 2 bases and J lost 1; bases outside the gene matches: 4. CDR3 bases: TGTGCCAGCAGTTACAGGACAGGGAGGAGCAATCAGCCCCAGCATTTT. Translating it yields CASSYRTGRSNQPQHF.

This clone is deemed medium-sized. The same CDR3 also results from other DNA sequences found in this sample. The rearrangement uses TRBV10-2 and TRBJ2-7; the match to TRBD1 covers 8 bases. The CDR3 is 14 residues long. CDR1 and CDR2 from the germline V gene are WSHSY and SAAADI. V lost 3 bases to trimming and J lost 4 bases; unmatched junction nucleotides: 5. The CDR3 spells CASSDSGQGYEQYF. In DNA, the CDR3 is TGCGCCAGCAGTGATTCAGGACAGGGATACGAGCAGTACTTC.

The chain employs TRBV4-2 and TRBJ2-1; TRBD1 agrees at 7 bases. Germline trimming cut 1 base from V and 7 bases from J; bases unmatched to any gene: 16. The CDR3 covers 18 residues. Germline V gene lookup returns CDR1 LGHNA and CDR2 YNFKEQ. The CDR3 nucleotides are TGTGCCAGCAGCCAAGGGCCCCCTGACAGGGTAGTAAATAATGAGCAGTTCTTC. Residues: CASSQGPPDRVVNNEQFF.

The gene calls are TRBV4-3 and TRBJ2-1; a weak D match, TRBD2 (6 bases). CDR3 length equals 18 residues. V lost 2 bases and J 3 bases, leaving 20 bases between the germline ends. Germline V gene sequence: CDR1 LGHNA, CDR2 YSLEER. CDR3 DNA: TGCGCCAGCAGCCAAAAGTGGGGGAGGACCCCGCTCTACAATGAGCAGTTCTTC. This gives the protein CASSQKWGRTPLYNEQFF.

The V call is TRBV9, the J call TRBJ2-1, with 7 bases that match TRBD2. V lost 0 bases, J lost 4 bases, and 10 bases stayed unmatched. This CDR3 is built from 17 residues. Germline CDR1 reads SGDLS; CDR2 reads YYNGEE. In DNA, the CDR3 is TGTGCCAGCAGCGTAGGGTCGGGAGGAAACAAATACAATGAGCAGTTCTTC. This encodes CASSVGSGGNKYNEQFF.

This rearrangement joins TRBV9 to TRBJ2-5; unclear D gene. Germline CDR1 and CDR2: SGDLS and YYNGEE. The CDR3 length is 12 residues. The ends were cut back, 1 base at V and 3 bases at J, with 4 bases in the middle. CDR3 residues: CASSVREETQYF. CDR3 nucleotides: TGTGCCAGCAGCGTAAGAGAAGAGACCCAGTACTTC.

This clone appeared once. This likely comes from a read error, as the CDR3 has no conserved phenylalanine or tryptophan at its end. It is unclear where the CDR3 begins or ends on the DNA, so no DNA is shown, and the CDR3 is as TCRdb lists it. This rearrangement joins TRBV28 to TRBJ1-5. The CDR3 is made up of 11 amino acids, end residues included. Germline CDR1 MDHEN, CDR2 SYDVKM. CDR3 sequence reads: CASTLWGESEK.

This sequence joins TRBV9 and TRBJ2-5; 7 bases map to TRBD2. The V segment lost 4 bases and the J segment 1 base; nucleotides outside the gene matches: 10. The germline gives CDR1 SGDLS, CDR2 YYNGEE. There are 16 residues in the CDR3. CDR3 sequence (DNA): TGTGCCAGCAGCACTCGAAGTACTAGCGTCCAAGAGACCCAGTACTTC. Protein sequence: CASSTRSTSVQETQYF.

The chain couples TRBV19 to TRBJ2-1; 13 nucleotides align to TRBD2. The CDR3 spans 15 residues. The trim removed 5 bases at V and 7 bases at J, leaving 5 bases unmatched. Germline CDR1 reads LNHDA; CDR2 reads SQIVND (reference sequence). The CDR3 DNA reads TGTGCCAGTAGTGAGGGACTAGCGGGAACGAATGAGCAGTTCTTC. Its translation: CASSEGLAGTNEQFF. The variable domain in full, completed from reference TRBV19 and TRBJ2-1, reads DGGITQSPKYLFRKEGQNVTLSCEQNLNHDAMYWYRQDPGQGLRLIYYSQIVNDFQKGDIAEGYSVSREKKESFPLTVTSAQKNPTAFYLCASSEGLAGTNEQFFGPGTRLTVL.